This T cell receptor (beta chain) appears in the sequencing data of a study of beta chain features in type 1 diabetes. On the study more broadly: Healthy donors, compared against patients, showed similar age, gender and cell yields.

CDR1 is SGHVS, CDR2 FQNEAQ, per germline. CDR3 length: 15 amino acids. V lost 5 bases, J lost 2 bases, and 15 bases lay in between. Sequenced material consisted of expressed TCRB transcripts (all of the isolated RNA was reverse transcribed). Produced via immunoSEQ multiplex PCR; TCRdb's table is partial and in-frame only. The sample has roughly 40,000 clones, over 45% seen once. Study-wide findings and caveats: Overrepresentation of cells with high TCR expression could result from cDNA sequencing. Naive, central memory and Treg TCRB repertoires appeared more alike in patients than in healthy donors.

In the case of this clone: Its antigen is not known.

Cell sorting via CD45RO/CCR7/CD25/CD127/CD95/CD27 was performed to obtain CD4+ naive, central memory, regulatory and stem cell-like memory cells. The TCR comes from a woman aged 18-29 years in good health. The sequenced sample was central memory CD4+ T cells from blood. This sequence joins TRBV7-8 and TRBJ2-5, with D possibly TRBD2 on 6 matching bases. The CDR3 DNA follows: TGTGCCAGCAGCCCACAGACTAGAACACAAGAGACCCAGTACTTC. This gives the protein CASSPQTRTQETQYF.